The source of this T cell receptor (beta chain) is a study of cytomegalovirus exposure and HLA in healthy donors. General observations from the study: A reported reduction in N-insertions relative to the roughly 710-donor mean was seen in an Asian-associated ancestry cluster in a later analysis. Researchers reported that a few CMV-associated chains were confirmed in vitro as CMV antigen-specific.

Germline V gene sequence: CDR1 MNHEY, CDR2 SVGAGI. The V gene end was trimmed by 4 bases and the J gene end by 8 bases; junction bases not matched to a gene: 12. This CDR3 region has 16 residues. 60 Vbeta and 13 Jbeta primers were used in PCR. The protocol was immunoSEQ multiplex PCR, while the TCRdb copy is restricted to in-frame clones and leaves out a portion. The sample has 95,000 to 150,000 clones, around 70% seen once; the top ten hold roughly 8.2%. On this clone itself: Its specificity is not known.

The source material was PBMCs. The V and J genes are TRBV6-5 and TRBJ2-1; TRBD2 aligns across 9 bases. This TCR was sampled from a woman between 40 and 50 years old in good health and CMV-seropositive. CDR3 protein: CASSWGAGGQVHEQFF. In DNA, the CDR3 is TGTGCCAGCAGTTGGGGTGCGGGGGGGCAAGTCCATGAGCAGTTCTTC.